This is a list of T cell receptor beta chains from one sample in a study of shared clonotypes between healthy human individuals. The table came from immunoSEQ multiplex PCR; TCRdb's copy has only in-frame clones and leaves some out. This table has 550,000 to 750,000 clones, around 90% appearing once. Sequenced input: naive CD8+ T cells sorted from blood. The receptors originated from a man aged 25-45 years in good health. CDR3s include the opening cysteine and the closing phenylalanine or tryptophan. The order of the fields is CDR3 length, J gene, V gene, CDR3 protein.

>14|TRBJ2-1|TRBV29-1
CSVDTSGGYNEQFF
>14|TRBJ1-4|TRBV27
CASRQGVANEKLFF
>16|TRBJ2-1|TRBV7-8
CASSLHLAGEYNEQFF
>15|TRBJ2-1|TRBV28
CASSFWTSGSSEQFF
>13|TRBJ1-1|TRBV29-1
CSVEGGDVSEAFF
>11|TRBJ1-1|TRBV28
CASSSGTEAFF
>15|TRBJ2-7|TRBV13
CASSLESQGRYEQYF
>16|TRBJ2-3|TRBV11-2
CASSLMGLFSTDTQYF
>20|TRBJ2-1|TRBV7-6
CASSLYGTERTGVISNEQFF
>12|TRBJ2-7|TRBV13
CASSLARLEQYF
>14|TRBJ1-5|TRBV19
CASSGQGGNQPQHF
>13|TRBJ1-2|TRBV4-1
CASSQDRRRGYTF
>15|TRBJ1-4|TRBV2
CASSPGTGINEKLFF
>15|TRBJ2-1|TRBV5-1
CASRGQREPYNEQFF
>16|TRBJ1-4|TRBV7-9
CASSHPDSYGMKKLFF
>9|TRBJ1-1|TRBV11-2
CASSREAFF
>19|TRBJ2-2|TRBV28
CASSLLGTGSVRGTGELFF
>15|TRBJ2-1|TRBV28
CASSFFRDSYNEQFF
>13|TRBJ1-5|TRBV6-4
CANRAYSNQPQHF
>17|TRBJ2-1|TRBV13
CASTLLRGHDSYNEQFF
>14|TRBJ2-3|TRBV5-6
CASTPVIGTDTQYF
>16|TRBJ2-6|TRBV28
CASSLVRNPGANVLTF